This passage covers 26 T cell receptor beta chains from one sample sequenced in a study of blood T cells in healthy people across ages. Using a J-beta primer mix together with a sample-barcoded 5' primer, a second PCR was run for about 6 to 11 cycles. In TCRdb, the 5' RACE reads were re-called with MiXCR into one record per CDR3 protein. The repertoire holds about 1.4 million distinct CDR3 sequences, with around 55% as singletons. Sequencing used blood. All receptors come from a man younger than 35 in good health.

The CDR3 DNA sequence: TGTGCCAGCAGCCGATCCAACCCAGCTAGCGGCGAAGAGACCCAGTACTTC. Its protein is CASSRSNPASGEETQYF. The rearrangement links TRBV11-3 to TRBJ2-5; 7 bases are a match to TRBD2. The CDR3 length is 17 residues. The ends lost 5 bases at V and 3 bases at J; junction bases unmatched: 15. Germline V lookup: CDR1 SGHNT, CDR2 YENEEA.

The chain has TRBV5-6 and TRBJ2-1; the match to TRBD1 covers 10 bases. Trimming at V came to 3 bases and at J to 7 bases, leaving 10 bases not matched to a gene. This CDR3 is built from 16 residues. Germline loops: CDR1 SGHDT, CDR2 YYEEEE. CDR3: CASSSEDRGFRNEQFF. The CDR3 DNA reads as TGTGCCAGCAGCTCCGAGGACAGGGGGTTTCGAAATGAGCAGTTCTTC. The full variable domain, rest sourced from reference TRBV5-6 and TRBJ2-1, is DAGVTQSPTHLIKTRGQQVTLRCSPKSGHDTVSWYQQALGQGPQFIFQYYEEEERQRGNFPDRFSGHQFPNYSSELNVNALLLGDSALYLCASSSEDRGFRNEQFFGPGTRLTVL.

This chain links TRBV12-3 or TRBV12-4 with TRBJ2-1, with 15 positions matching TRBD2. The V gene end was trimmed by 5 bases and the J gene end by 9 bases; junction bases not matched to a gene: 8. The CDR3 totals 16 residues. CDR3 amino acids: CASSTGTSGGLGEQFF. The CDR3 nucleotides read TGTGCCAGCAGTACCGGGACTAGCGGGGGGCTTGGTGAGCAGTTCTTC.

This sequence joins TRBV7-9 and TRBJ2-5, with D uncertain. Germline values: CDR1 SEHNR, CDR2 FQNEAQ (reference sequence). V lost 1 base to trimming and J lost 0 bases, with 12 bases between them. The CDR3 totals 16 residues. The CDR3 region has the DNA TGTGCCAGCAGCTTAGTTGTCAGGCGGTACCAAGAGACCCAGTACTTC. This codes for CASSLVVRRYQETQYF.

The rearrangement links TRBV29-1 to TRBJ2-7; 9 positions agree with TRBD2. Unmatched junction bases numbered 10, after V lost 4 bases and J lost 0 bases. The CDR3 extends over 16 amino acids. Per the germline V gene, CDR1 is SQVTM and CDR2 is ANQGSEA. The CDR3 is CSVALAGPQGSYEQYF. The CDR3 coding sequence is TGCAGCGTTGCCCTAGCGGGACCTCAAGGCTCCTACGAGCAGTACTTC.

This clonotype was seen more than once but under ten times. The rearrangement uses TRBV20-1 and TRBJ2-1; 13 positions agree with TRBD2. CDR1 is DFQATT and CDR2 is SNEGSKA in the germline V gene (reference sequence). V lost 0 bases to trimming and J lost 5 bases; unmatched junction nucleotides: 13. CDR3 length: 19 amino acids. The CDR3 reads CSARDSTRTSGSGNNEQFF. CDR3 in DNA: TGCAGTGCTAGAGACTCCACCCGGACTAGCGGGAGTGGTAACAATGAGCAGTTCTTC.

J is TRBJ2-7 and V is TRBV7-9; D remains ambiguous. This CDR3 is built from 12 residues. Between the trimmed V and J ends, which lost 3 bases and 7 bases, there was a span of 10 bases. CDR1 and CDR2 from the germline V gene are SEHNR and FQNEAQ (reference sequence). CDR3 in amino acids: CASSFSAAEQYF. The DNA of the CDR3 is TGTGCCAGCAGCTTTTCCGCGGCGGAGCAGTACTTC.

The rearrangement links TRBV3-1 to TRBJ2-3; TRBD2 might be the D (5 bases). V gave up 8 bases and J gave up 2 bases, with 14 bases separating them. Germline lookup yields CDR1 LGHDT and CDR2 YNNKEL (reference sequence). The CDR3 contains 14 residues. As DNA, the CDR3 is TGTGCCAGCGATACCGGACGGGACACAGATACGCAGTATTTT. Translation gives CASDTGRDTDTQYF.

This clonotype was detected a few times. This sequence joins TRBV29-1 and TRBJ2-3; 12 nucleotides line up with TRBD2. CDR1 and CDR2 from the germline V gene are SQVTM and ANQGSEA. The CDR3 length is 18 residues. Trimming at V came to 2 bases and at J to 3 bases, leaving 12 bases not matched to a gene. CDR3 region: CSVESLAGGLGDTDTQYF. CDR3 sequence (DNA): TGCAGCGTTGAAAGTCTAGCGGGAGGGCTAGGTGATACAGATACGCAGTATTTT.

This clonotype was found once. CDR3 sequence (DNA): TGCGCCAGCAGCCAAACTCCTGGGGAGTCCCTTGAAAAACTGTTTTTT. Protein: CASSQTPGESLEKLFF. The V gene is TRBV4-1, the J gene TRBJ1-4; D uncertain. The germline gives CDR1 MGHRA, CDR2 YSYEKL. The V and J ends lost 2 bases and 7 bases respectively, with 17 bases between them. The CDR3 has 16 amino acids.

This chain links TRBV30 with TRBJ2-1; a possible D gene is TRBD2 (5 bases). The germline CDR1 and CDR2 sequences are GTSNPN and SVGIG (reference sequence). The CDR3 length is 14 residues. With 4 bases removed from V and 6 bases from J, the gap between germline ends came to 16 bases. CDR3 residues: CAWTRKRTFNEQFF. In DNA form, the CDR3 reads TGTGCCTGGACTAGGAAGCGGACCTTCAATGAGCAGTTCTTC.

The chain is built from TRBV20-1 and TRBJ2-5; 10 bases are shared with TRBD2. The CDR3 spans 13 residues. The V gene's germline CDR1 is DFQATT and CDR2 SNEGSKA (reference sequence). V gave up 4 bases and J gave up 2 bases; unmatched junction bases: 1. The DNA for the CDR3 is TGCAGTGCTAAACTAGCGGGACAAGAGACCCAGTACTTC. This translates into CSAKLAGQETQYF.

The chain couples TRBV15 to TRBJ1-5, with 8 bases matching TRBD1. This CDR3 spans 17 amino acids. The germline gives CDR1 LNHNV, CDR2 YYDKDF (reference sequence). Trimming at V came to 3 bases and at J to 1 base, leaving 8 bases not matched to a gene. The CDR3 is CATSSDGQGLSNQPQHF. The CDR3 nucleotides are TGTGCCACCAGCAGTGATGGACAGGGCCTAAGCAATCAGCCCCAGCATTTT.

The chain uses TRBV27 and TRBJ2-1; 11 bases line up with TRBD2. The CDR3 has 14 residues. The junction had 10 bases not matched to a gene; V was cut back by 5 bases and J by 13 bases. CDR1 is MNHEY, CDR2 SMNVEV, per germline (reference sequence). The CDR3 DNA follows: TGTGCCAGCAGTCCTGGGACTAGCGGCGCCCTTCAGTTCTTC. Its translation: CASSPGTSGALQFF.

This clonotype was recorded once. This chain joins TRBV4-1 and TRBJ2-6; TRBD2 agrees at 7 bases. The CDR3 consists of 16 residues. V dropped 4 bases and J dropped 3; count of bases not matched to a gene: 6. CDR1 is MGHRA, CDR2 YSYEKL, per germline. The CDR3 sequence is CASSRRREDGANVLTF. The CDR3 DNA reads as TGCGCCAGCAGCCGCCGACGGGAGGATGGGGCCAACGTCCTGACTTTC.

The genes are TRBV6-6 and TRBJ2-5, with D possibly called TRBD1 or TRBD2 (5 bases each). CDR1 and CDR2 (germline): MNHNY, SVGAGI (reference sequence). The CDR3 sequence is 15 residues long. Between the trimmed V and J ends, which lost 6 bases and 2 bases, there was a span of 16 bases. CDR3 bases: TGTGCCAGCAGACCCGGGACGGCCGTGCAAGAGACCCAGTACTTC. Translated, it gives CASRPGTAVQETQYF.

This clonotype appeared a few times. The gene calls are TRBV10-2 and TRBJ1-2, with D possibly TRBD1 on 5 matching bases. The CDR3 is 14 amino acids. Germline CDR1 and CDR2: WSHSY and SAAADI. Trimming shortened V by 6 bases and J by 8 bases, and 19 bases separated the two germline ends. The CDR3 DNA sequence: TGCGCCAGCAGCGTCCGAGGGGACGGGAACGGCTACACCTTC. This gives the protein CASSVRGDGNGYTF.

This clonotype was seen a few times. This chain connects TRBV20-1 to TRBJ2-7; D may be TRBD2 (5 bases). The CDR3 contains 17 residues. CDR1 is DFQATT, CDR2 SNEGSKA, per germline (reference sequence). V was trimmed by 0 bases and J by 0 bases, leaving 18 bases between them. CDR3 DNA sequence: TGCAGTGCTAGAGATACGGGGTACCCCACAAGCTCCTACGAGCAGTACTTC. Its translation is CSARDTGYPTSSYEQYF.

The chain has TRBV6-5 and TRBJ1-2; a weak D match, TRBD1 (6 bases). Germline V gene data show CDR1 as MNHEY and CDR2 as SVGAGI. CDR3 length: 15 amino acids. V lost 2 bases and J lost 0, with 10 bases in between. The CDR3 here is CASSYGQSSNYGYTF. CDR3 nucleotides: TGTGCCAGCAGTTACGGACAGTCTTCTAACTATGGCTACACCTTC.

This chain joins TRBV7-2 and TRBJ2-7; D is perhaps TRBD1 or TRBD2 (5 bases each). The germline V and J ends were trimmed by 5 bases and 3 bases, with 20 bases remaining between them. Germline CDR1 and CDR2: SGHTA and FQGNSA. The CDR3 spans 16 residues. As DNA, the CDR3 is TGTGCCAGCAGCGGGGGAGTAAGGGAGAGCTACTACGAGCAGTACTTC. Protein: CASSGGVRESYYEQYF.

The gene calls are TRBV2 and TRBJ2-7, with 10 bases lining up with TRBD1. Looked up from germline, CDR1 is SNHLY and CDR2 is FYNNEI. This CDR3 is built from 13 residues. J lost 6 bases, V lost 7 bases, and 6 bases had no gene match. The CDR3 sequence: CASTGQGVSEQYF. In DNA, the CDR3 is TGTGCCAGCACTGGACAGGGGGTTAGCGAGCAGTACTTC.

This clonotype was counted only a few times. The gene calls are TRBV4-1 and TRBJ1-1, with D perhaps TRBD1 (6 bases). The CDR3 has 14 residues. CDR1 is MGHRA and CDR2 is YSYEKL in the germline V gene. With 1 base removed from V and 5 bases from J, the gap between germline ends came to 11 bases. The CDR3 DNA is TGCGCCAGCAGCCAAGGAGGGGGAGGGACTGAAGCTTTCTTT. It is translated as CASSQGGGGTEAFF.

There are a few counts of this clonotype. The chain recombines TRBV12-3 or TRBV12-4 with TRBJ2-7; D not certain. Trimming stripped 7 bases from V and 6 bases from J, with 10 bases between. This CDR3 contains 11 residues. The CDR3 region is CASMGRSEQYF. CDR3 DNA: TGTGCCAGCATGGGAAGGAGCGAGCAGTACTTC.

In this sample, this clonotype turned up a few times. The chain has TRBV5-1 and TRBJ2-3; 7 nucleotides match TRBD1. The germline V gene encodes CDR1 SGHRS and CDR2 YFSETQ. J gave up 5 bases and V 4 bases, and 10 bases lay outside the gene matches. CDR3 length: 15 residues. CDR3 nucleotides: TGCGCCAGCAGCGGTTCCGGGACAGAGGGAGATACGCAGTATTTT. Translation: CASSGSGTEGDTQYF.

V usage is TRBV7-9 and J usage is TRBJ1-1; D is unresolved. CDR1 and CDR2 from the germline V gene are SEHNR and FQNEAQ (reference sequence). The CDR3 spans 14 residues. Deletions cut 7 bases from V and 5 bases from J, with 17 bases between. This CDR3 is CASIEDLGSTEAFF. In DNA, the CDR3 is TGTGCCAGCATCGAGGATCTGGGCTCGACTGAAGCTTTCTTT.

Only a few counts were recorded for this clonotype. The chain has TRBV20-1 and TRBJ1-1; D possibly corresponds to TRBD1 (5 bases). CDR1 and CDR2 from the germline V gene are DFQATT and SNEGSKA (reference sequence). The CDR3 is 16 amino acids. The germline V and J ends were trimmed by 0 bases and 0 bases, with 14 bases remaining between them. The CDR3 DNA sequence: TGCAGTGCTAGAGATATACAGGCCCCGATGAACACTGAAGCTTTCTTT. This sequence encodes CSARDIQAPMNTEAFF.